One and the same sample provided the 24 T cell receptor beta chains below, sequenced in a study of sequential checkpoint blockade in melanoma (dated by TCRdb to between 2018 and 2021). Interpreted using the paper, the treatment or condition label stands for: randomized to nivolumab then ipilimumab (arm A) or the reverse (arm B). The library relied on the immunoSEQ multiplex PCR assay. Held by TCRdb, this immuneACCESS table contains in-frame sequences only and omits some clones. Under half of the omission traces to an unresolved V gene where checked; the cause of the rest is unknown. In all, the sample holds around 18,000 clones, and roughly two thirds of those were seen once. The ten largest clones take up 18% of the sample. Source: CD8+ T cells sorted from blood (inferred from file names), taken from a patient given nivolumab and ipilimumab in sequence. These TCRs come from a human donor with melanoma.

The CDR3 here is CASGLGRGPLSYNEQFF. As DNA, the CDR3 is TGTGCTAGTGGTTTGGGTAGGGGCCCCCTTTCCTACAATGAGCAGTTCTTC. The chain has TRBV12-5 and TRBJ2-1; perhaps TRBD1 as D (5 bases). The CDR3 extends over 17 amino acids. V gave up 1 base and J gave up 1 base, with 14 bases separating them. Germline CDR1 is LGHNT and CDR2 is FRNRAP.

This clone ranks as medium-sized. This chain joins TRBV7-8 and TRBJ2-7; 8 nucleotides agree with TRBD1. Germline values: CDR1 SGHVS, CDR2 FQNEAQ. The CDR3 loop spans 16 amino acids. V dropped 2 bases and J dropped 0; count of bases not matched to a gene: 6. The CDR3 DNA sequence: TGTGCCAGCAGCTTACCCGGACAGGGCAGCTCCTACGAGCAGTACTTC. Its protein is CASSLPGQGSSYEQYF. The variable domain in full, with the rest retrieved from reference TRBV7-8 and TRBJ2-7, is GAGVSQSPRYKVAKRGQDVALRCDPISGHVSLFWYQQALGQGPEFLTYFQNEAQLDKSGLPSDRFFAERPEGSVSTLKIQRTQQEDSAVYLCASSLPGQGSSYEQYFGPGTRLTVT.

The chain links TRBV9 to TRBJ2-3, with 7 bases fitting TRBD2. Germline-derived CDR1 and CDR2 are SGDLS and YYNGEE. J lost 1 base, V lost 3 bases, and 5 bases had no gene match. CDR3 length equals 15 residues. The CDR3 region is CASSAGGSGTDTQYF. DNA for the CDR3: TGTGCCAGCAGCGCCGGGGGGAGCGGCACAGATACGCAGTATTTT.

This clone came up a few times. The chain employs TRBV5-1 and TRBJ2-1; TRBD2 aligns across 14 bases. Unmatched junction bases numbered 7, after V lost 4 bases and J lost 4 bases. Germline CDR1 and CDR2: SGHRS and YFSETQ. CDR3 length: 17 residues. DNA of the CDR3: TGCGCCAGCAGCGCCGGGACTAGCGGGAGTGGGTACAATGAGCAGTTCTTC. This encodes CASSAGTSGSGYNEQFF.

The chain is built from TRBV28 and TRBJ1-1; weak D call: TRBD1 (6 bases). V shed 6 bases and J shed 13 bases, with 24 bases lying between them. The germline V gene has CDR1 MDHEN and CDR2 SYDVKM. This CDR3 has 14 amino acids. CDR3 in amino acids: CASSFLAGTPALFF. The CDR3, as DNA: TGTGCCAGCAGCTTCTTAGCCGGGACACCCGCGCTTTTCTTT.

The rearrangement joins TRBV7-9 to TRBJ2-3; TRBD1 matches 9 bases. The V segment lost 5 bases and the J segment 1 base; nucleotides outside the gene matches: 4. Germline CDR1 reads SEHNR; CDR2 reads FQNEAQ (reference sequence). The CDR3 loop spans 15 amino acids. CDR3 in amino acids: CASSGQGRGTDTQYF. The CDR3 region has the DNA TGTGCCAGCAGCGGACAGGGGAGAGGCACAGATACGCAGTATTTT.

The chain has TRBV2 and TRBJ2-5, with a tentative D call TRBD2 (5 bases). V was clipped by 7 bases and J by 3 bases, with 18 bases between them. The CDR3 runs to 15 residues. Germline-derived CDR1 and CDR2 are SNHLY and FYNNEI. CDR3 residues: CASTDSGWGEETQYF. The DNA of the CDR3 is TGTGCCAGCACGGACTCCGGGTGGGGAGAAGAGACCCAGTACTTC.

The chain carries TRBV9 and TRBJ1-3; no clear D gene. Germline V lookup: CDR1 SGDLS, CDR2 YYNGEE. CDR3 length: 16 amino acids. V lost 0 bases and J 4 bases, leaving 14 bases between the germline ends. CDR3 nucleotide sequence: TGTGCCAGCAGCGTAGCTACACCTACGAGGGGAAACACCATATATTTT. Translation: CASSVATPTRGNTIYF.

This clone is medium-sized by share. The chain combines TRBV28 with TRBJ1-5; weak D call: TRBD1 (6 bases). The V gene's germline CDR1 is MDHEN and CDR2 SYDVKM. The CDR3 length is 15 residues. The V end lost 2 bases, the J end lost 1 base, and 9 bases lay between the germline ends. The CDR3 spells CASSLEDRSNQPQHF. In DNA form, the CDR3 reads TGTGCCAGCAGTTTAGAGGACAGAAGCAATCAGCCCCAGCATTTT. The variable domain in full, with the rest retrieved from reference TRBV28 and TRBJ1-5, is DVKVTQSSRYLVKRTGEKVFLECVQDMDHENMFWYRQDPGLGLRLIYFSYDVKMKEKGDIPEGYSVSREKKERFSLILESASTNQTSMYLCASSLEDRSNQPQHFGDGTRLSIL.

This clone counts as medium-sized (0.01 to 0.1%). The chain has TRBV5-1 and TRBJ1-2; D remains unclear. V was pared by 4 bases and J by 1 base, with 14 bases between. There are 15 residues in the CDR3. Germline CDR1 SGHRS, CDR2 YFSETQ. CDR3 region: CASSPSGGLNYGYTF. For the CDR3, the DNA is TGCGCCAGCAGCCCCTCCGGAGGCCTTAACTATGGCTACACCTTC.

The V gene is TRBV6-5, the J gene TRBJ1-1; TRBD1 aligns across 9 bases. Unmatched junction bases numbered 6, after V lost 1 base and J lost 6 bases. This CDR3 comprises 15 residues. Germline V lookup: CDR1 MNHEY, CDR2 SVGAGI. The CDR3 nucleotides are TGTGCCAGCAGTTACTTGCCGGGACAGGGTGCTGAAGCTTTCTTT. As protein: CASSYLPGQGAEAFF.

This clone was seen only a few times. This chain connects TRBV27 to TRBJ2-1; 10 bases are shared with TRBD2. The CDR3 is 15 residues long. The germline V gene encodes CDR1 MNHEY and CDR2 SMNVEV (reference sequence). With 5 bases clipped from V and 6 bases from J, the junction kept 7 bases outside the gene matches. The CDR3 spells CASSISGGAFNEQFF. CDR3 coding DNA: TGTGCCAGCAGTATCAGCGGGGGGGCCTTCAATGAGCAGTTCTTC.

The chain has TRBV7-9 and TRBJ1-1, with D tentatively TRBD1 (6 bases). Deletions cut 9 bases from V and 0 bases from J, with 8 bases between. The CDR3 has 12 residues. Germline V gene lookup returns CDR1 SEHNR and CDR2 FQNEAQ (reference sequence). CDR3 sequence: CASTGMNTEAFF. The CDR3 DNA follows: TGTGCCAGTACAGGGATGAACACTGAAGCTTTCTTT.

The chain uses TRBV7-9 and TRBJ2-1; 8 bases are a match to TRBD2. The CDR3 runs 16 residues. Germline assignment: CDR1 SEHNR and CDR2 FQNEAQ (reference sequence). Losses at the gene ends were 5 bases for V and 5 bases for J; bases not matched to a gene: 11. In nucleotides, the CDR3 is TGTGCCAGCAGCCCAGGGACTAGAGTTTTGCACAATGAGCAGTTCTTC. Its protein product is CASSPGTRVLHNEQFF.

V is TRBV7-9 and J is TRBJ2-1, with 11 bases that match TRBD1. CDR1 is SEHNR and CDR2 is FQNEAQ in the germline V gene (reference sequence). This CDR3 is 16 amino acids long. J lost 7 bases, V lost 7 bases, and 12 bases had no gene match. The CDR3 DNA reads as TGTGCCAGCACCTCACGCTCGGGACAGGGGGAGAATGAGCAGTTCTTC. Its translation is CASTSRSGQGENEQFF.

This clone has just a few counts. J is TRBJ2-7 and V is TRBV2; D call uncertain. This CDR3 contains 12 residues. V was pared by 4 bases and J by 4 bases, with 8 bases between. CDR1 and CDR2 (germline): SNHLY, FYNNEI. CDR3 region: CASSVGSYEQYF. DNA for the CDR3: TGTGCCAGCAGTGTCGGGTCTTACGAGCAGTACTTC. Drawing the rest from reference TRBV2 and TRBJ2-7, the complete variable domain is EPEVTQTPSHQVTQMGQEVILRCVPISNHLYFYWYRQILGQKVEFLVSFYNNEISEKSEIFDDQFSVERPDGSNFTLKIRSTKLEDSAMYFCASSVGSYEQYFGPGTRLTVT.

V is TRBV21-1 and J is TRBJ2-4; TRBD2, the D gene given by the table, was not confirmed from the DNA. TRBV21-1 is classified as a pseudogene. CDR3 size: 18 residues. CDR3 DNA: TGTGCCAGCAGCAGCCTTAAGGGCAGGAGACGGGGCAAAAACATTCAGTACTTC. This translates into CASSSLKGRRRGKNIQYF.

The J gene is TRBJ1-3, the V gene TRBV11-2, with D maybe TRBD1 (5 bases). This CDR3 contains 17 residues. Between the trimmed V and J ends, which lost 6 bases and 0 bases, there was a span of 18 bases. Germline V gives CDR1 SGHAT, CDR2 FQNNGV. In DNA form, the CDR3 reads TGTGCCAGCAGTTATCATCCGGGACTCAACTCTGGAAACACCATATATTTT. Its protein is CASSYHPGLNSGNTIYF.

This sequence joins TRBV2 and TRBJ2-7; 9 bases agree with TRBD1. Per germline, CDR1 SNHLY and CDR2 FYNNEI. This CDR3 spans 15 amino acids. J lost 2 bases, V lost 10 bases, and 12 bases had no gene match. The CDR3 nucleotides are TGTGCCACCTTTAATACAGGGGGCTTTCCCTACGAGCAGTACTTC. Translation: CATFNTGGFPYEQYF.

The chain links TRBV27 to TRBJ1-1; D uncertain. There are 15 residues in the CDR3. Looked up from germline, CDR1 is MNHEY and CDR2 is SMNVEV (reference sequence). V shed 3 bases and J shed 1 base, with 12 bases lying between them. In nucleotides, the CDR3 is TGTGCCAGCAGTTTTCTCTCTAATAGGAACACTGAAGCTTTCTTT. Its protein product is CASSFLSNRNTEAFF.

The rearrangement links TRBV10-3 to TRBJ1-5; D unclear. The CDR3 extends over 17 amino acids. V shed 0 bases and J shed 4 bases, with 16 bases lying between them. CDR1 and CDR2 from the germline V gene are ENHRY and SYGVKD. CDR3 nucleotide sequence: TGTGCCATCAGTGAGTCGTTCGTTCTTAACCTAAATCAGCCCCAGCATTTT. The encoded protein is CAISESFVLNLNQPQHF.

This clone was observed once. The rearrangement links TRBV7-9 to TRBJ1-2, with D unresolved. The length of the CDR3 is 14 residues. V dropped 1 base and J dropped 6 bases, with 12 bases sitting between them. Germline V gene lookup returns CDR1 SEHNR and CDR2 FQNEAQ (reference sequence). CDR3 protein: CASSLGQPGDGYTF. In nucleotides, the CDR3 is TGTGCCAGCAGCTTAGGACAACCCGGGGATGGCTACACCTTC.

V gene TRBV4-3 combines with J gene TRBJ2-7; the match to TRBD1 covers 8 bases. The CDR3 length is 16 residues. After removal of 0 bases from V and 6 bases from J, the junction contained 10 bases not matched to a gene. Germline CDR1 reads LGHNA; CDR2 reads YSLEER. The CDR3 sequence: CASSQDTGGYYGEQYF. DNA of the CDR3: TGCGCCAGCAGCCAAGACACAGGGGGTTACTATGGCGAGCAGTACTTC.

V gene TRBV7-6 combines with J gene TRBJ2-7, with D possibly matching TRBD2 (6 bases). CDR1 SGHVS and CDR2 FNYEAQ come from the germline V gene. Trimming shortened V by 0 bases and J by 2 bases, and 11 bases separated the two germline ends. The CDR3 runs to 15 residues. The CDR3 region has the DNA TGTGCCAGCAGCTTAGCGGCTGGAGGGACCTACGAGCAGTACTTC. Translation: CASSLAAGGTYEQYF.